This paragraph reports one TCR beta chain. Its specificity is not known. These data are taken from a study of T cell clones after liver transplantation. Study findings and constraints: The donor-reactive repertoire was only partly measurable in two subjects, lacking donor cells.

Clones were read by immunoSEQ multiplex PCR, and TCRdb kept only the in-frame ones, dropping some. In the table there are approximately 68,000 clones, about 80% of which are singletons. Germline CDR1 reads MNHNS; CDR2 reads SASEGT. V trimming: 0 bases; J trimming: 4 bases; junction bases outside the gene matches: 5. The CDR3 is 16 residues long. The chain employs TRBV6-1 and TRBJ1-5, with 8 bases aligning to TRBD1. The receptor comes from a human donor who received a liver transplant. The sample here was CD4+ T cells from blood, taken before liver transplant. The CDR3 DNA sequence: TGTGCCAGCAGTGAAGCGCGTAGGACAGGGAATCAGCCCCAGCATTTT. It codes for CASSEARRTGNQPQHF.